These 28 T cell receptor beta chains were all obtained from the same sample, sequenced in a study of blood T cell repertoires in COVID-19. Sequencing was performed with immunoSEQ multiplex PCR; in TCRdb, only in-frame clones are kept and a portion is missing. Here the sample spans 200,000 or so clones, 83% being singletons. The sequencing sample was made of PBMCs or T cells enriched from blood (not recorded which). The origin of the receptors is a woman between 45 and 65 years old who had been exposed to COVID-19.

This clone was detected once. The V gene is TRBV5-6, the J gene TRBJ2-2; 7 bases line up with TRBD2. Looked up from germline, CDR1 is SGHDT and CDR2 is YYEEEE. The CDR3 totals 17 residues. After removal of 4 bases from V and 4 bases from J, the junction contained 13 bases not matched to a gene. DNA of the CDR3: TGTGCCAGCAGCCCGATTTGGGGCCCGGGGGGCACCGGGGAGCTGTTTTTT. This gives the protein CASSPIWGPGGTGELFF.

This chain connects TRBV14 to TRBJ1-2; D unclear. Germline-derived CDR1 and CDR2 are SGHDN and FVKESK. The CDR3 runs 13 residues. The V end lost 1 base, the J end lost 4 bases, and 7 bases lay between the germline ends. The CDR3 protein is CASSQVESYGYTF. CDR3 in DNA: TGTGCCAGCAGCCAAGTAGAAAGCTATGGCTACACCTTC.

J is TRBJ1-5 and V is TRBV2; D is possibly TRBD1 (5 bases). CDR1 is SNHLY and CDR2 is FYNNEI in the germline V gene. V was cut by 5 bases and J by 2 bases, with 10 bases left in between. CDR3 length: 14 residues. The CDR3 protein is CASSPGVGNQPQHF. CDR3 in DNA: TGTGCCAGCAGTCCGGGGGTCGGCAATCAGCCCCAGCATTTT.

This clone occurred a few times. The CDR3 coding sequence is TGTGCCACCCAAATTGGGATACAGGGCTATAATTCACCCCTCCACTTT. It encodes CATQIGIQGYNSPLHF. The chain couples TRBV28 to TRBJ1-6; a weak D match, TRBD1 (6 bases). The CDR3 spans 16 residues. Trimming took off 10 bases at V and 3 bases at J, with 19 bases between the two ends. CDR1 MDHEN and CDR2 SYDVKM come from the germline V gene.

V usage is TRBV13 and J usage is TRBJ2-7; D remains ambiguous. V was shortened by 5 bases and J by 0 bases, with 11 bases between the two germline ends. Looked up from germline, CDR1 is PRHDT and CDR2 is FYEKMQ (reference sequence). The length of the CDR3 is 14 residues. CDR3 sequence: CASSLPGGSYEQYF. For the CDR3, the DNA is TGTGCCAGCAGCCTACCCGGCGGCTCCTACGAGCAGTACTTC.

The gene calls are TRBV9 and TRBJ1-3; D gene unclear. The CDR3 is 17 residues long. Germline CDR1 SGDLS, CDR2 YYNGEE. The V gene lost 0 bases and the J gene lost 0 bases, with 13 bases spanning the gap. The CDR3 nucleotides read TGTGCCAGCAGCGTAGGGCTCTACGACTACTCTGGAAACACCATATATTTT. Its protein is CASSVGLYDYSGNTIYF.

CDR3 protein: CASSSTGGGSTGELFF. The CDR3 nucleotides read TGTGCCAGCAGCTCGACAGGGGGCGGGAGCACCGGGGAGCTGTTTTTT. The V call is TRBV7-6, the J call TRBJ2-2; 10 bases align to TRBD1. V was clipped by 4 bases and J by 4 bases; unmatched bases: 6. The CDR3 consists of 16 residues. CDR1 SGHVS and CDR2 FNYEAQ come from the germline V gene. Full variable domain (missing parts from reference TRBV7-6 and TRBJ2-2): GAGVSQSPRYKVTKRGQDVALRCDPISGHVSLYWYRQALGQGPEFLTYFNYEAQQDKSGLPNDRFSAERPEGSISTLTIQRTEQRDSAMYRCASSSTGGGSTGELFFGEGSRLTVL.

This chain links TRBV3-1 (or the pseudogene TRBV3-2) with TRBJ1-3, with no clear D. The CDR3 is 14 amino acids. Germline V lookup: CDR1 LGHDT, CDR2 YNNKEL (reference sequence). V lost 4 bases, J lost 8 bases, and 15 bases lay in between. This chain's CDR3 is CASSPGMALDTIYF. Here the CDR3 DNA reads TGTGCCAGCAGCCCCGGCATGGCCCTAGACACCATATATTTT.

V is TRBV6-5 and J is TRBJ1-1, with a weak D call TRBD1 (5 bases). The CDR3 is 13 residues long. Germline V CDR1 and CDR2: MNHEY, SVGAGI. V lost 0 bases to trimming and J lost 9 bases, with 11 bases between them. CDR3 DNA sequence: TGTGCCAGCAGTTACTCGTCCGGGGGTAAAGCTTTCTTT. Its translation is CASSYSSGGKAFF.

The V and J genes are TRBV5-1 and TRBJ2-7, with TRBD1 matching over 7 bases. Germline assignment: CDR1 SGHRS and CDR2 YFSETQ. The CDR3 is made up of 14 amino acids. The junction had 7 bases not matched to a gene; V was cut back by 4 bases and J by 3 bases. Here the CDR3 reads CASSPGTAVYEQYF. The CDR3 nucleotides read TGCGCCAGCAGCCCTGGGACAGCCGTCTACGAGCAGTACTTC.

The chain recombines TRBV24-1 with TRBJ2-3; possibly TRBD2 for D (5 bases). The CDR3 contains 17 residues. The germline CDR1 and CDR2 sequences are KGHDR and SFDVKD. With 2 bases removed from V and 7 bases from J, the gap between germline ends came to 21 bases. The CDR3 DNA reads as TGTGCCACCAGTGATTCGCTTGGCGGAGGCATAAGCTATACGCAGTATTTT. Protein product: CATSDSLGGGISYTQYF.

Remarks on this clone: The sample carries other DNA sequences with the same CDR3. The rearrangement links TRBV28 to TRBJ2-1, with TRBD2 matching 10 bases. CDR1 MDHEN and CDR2 SYDVKM come from the germline V gene. This CDR3 is built from 16 residues. V trimming: 5 bases; J trimming: 0 bases; junction bases outside the gene matches: 4. CDR3 nucleotides: TGTGCCAGCAGTCCGAGCGGGGGGGCCTCCTACAATGAGCAGTTCTTC. Protein: CASSPSGGASYNEQFF.

V and J are TRBV6-2 or TRBV6-3 and TRBJ1-2; 10 nucleotides line up with TRBD1. Germline CDR1 is MNHEY and CDR2 is SVGEGT. J gave up 6 bases and V 5 bases, and 12 bases lay outside the gene matches. The CDR3 is made up of 16 amino acids. CDR3 sequence: CASSRTGDRGSDGYTF. In nucleotides, the CDR3 is TGTGCCAGCAGTAGAACAGGGGACAGGGGCTCGGATGGCTACACCTTC.

The J gene is TRBJ1-4, the V gene TRBV4-1; 9 positions agree with TRBD1. With V trimmed by 5 bases and J by 8 bases, 9 bases remained unmatched. Per the germline V gene, CDR1 is MGHRA and CDR2 is YSYEKL. CDR3 length: 15 amino acids. DNA of the CDR3: TGCGCCAGCAGCTACGGGACAGGGAAAGGCGAAAAACTGTTTTTT. It specifies CASSYGTGKGEKLFF.

The chain joins TRBV2 to TRBJ1-4; D perhaps matches TRBD1 (6 bases). In germline, CDR1 is SNHLY, CDR2 FYNNEI. This CDR3 comprises 14 residues. Trimming removed 6 bases from V and 8 bases from J, with 16 bases in between. The CDR3: CASSKSERGEKLFF. The CDR3 DNA follows: TGTGCCAGCAGCAAATCGGAAAGGGGGGAAAAACTGTTTTTT.

The chain recombines TRBV6-2 or TRBV6-3 with TRBJ2-7; the D gene is possibly TRBD2 (6 bases). CDR3 length: 13 residues. Germline CDR1 reads MNHEY; CDR2 reads SVGEGT. The V and J ends lost 5 bases and 4 bases respectively, with 12 bases between them. The CDR3 spells CASSQLGGYEQYF. The CDR3 DNA reads TGTGCCAGCAGTCAACTCGGGGGTTACGAGCAGTACTTC.

This chain links TRBV9 with TRBJ2-2; maybe TRBD1 (5 bases). V lost 0 bases to trimming and J lost 1 base, with 10 bases between them. The CDR3 runs 16 residues. CDR1 and CDR2 from the germline V gene are SGDLS and YYNGEE. For the CDR3, the DNA is TGTGCCAGCAGCGTAGGGGGCAGAAAGAACACCGGGGAGCTGTTTTTT. It codes for CASSVGGRKNTGELFF.

The chain combines TRBV9 with TRBJ2-1; D might be TRBD2 (6 bases). The V and J ends lost 0 bases and 1 base respectively, with 14 bases between them. The CDR3 length is 17 residues. Per the germline V gene, CDR1 is SGDLS and CDR2 is YYNGEE. The CDR3 DNA reads as TGTGCCAGCAGCGTAGAGGTAGGGAGCGGGTCCTACAATGAGCAGTTCTTC. Translated: CASSVEVGSGSYNEQFF.

J is TRBJ2-2 and V is TRBV9; weak D call: TRBD1 (5 bases). Trimming removed 3 bases from V and 1 base from J, with 7 bases in between. Germline CDR1 is SGDLS and CDR2 is YYNGEE. This CDR3 spans 14 amino acids. The CDR3 DNA reads as TGTGCCAGCAGCGCAGGACAGAACACCGGGGAGCTGTTTTTT. It encodes CASSAGQNTGELFF. The entire variable domain, with the rest obtained from reference TRBV9 and TRBJ2-2, is as follows: DSGVTQTPKHLITATGQRVTLRCSPRSGDLSVYWYQQSLDQGLQFLIQYYNGEERAKGNILERFSAQQFPDLHSELNLSSLELGDSALYFCASSAGQNTGELFFGEGSRLTVL.

The CDR3 bases are TGTGCCAGCAGCGTCGGGGGCTCCTATAATTCACCCCTCCACTTT. Encoded protein: CASSVGGSYNSPLHF. The chain employs TRBV9 and TRBJ1-6; possible D gene TRBD1, 5 bases. Trimming removed 2 bases at V and 0 bases at J, with 6 bases between. Germline values: CDR1 SGDLS, CDR2 YYNGEE. This CDR3 has 15 amino acids.

As concerns this clone: Germline and junction disagree at one end, which may indicate a read error. The chain couples TRBV11-2 to TRBJ2-7; a possible D gene is TRBD1 (5 bases). Germline CDR1 reads SGHAT; CDR2 reads FQNNGV. The length of the CDR3 is 12 residues. The CDR3 loop is CASSADSPPSNF. CDR3 coding DNA: TGTGCCAGCAGCGCCGACAGTCCACCGTCGAACTTC.

The chain combines TRBV7-3 with TRBJ2-1, with D perhaps matching TRBD1 (6 bases). V lost 2 bases, J lost 5 bases, and 13 bases lay in between. CDR3 size: 15 residues. Germline values: CDR1 SGHTA, CDR2 FQGTGA. The CDR3 sequence: CASSLGDTKHNEQFF. CDR3 sequence (DNA): TGTGCCAGCAGCTTAGGGGACACAAAACACAATGAGCAGTTCTTC. Complete variable domain (other parts from reference TRBV7-3 and TRBJ2-1): GAGVSQTPSNKVTEKGKYVELRCDPISGHTALYWYRQSLGQGPEFLIYFQGTGAADDSGLPNDRFFAVRPEGSVSTLKIQRTERGDSAVYLCASSLGDTKHNEQFFGPGTRLTVL.

The chain recombines TRBV7-9 with TRBJ2-5; 11 nucleotides match TRBD2. The CDR3 length is 15 residues. The J segment lost 2 bases and the V segment lost 4 bases, leaving 3 bases of the junction unmatched. Germline CDR1 SEHNR, CDR2 FQNEAQ (reference sequence). Here the CDR3 reads CASSSTSGAQETQYF. The CDR3 coding sequence is TGTGCCAGCAGCTCGACTAGCGGGGCGCAAGAGACCCAGTACTTC.

CDR3 coding DNA: TGTGCCAGCTCGCGGGGGACAGGGGGAATCTTCTACGAGCAGTACTTC. Its translation: CASSRGTGGIFYEQYF. The V call is TRBV18, the J call TRBJ2-7, with 11 positions matching TRBD1. CDR1 is KGHSH, CDR2 LQKENI, per germline. This CDR3 region has 16 residues. V gave up 6 bases and J gave up 3 bases; unmatched junction bases: 10.

Points on this clone: The same CDR3 is also encoded by other DNA sequences in this sample. The CDR3 protein is CASSLSGTVNTEAFF. CDR3 in DNA: TGCGCCAGCAGCTTATCCGGGACAGTAAACACTGAAGCTTTCTTT. This chain links TRBV5-1 with TRBJ1-1, with TRBD1 matching over 7 bases. V trimming: 2 bases; J trimming: 2 bases; junction bases outside the gene matches: 6. In germline, CDR1 is SGHRS, CDR2 YFSETQ. The CDR3 spans 15 residues.

This rearrangement joins TRBV3-1 (or the pseudogene TRBV3-2) to TRBJ1-1, with unresolved D. The CDR3 is 15 residues long. The V end was cut by 2 bases, the J end by 1 base, with 11 bases between. CDR1 LGHDT and CDR2 YNNKEL come from the germline V gene (reference sequence). The CDR3 is CASSQIAGKNTEAFF. The CDR3, as DNA: TGTGCCAGCAGCCAAATCGCGGGCAAGAACACTGAAGCTTTCTTT.

This clone has only one observation. The chain combines TRBV7-8 with TRBJ1-1; no clear D gene. Trimming pared 0 bases from V and 0 bases from J, leaving 8 bases between. Looked up from germline, CDR1 is SGHVS and CDR2 is FQNEAQ. The CDR3 is 15 residues long. The CDR3 DNA follows: TGTGCCAGCAGCTTAGCCCTTACGGTGAACACTGAAGCTTTCTTT. Translation gives CASSLALTVNTEAFF.

This clone has more than one count but fewer than ten. The V gene is TRBV5-5, the J gene TRBJ1-1, with 7 bases fitting TRBD1. V lost 4 bases and J lost 2; bases outside the gene matches: 5. The CDR3 totals 14 residues. The germline gives CDR1 SGHKS, CDR2 YYEKEE (reference sequence). In nucleotides, the CDR3 is TGTGCCAGCAGCCGGGGACAGTACAACACTGAAGCTTTCTTT. Residues: CASSRGQYNTEAFF.